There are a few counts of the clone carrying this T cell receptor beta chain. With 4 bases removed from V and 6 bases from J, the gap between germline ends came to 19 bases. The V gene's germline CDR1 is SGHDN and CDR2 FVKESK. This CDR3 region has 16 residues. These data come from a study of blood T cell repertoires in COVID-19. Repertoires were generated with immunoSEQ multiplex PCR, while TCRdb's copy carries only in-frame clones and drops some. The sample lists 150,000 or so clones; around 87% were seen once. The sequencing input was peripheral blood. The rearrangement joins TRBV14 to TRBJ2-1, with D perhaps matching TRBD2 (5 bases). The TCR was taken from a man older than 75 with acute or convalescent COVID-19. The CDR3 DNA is TGTGCCAGCAGCCCCCGTCCGGTGAGGGCTTCCAATGAGCAGTTCTTC. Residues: CASSPRPVRASNEQFF.